The 7 T cell receptor beta chains in this list originate from one sample, sequenced in a study of identical twins. A single record per CDR3 protein comes from TCRdb applying MiXCR to the 5' RACE reads. The sample comprises 400,000 to 600,000 distinct CDR3 sequences, about a fifth of which are singletons, and approximately 0.5% rests with the top ten. These sequences were also reported in another study, on yellow fever vaccine responses in identical twins.

Sequencing input: CD4+ T cells sorted from blood. Source of these receptors: a woman between 18 and 29 years old in good health.

The V and J genes are TRBV12-3 or TRBV12-4 and TRBJ2-7, with 7 nucleotides matching TRBD2. Trimming cost V 5 bases and J 1 base; bases outside gene matches: 20. The CDR3 has 19 residues. CDR3 nucleotide sequence: TGTGCCAGCAGTCCCTGGGACTATCTCTCTAGGGCATATTCCTACGAGCAGTACTTC. Protein sequence: CASSPWDYLSRAYSYEQYF.

The chain recombines TRBV27 with TRBJ2-5; 9 bases align to TRBD2. Germline CDR1 is MNHEY and CDR2 is SMNVEV (reference sequence). This CDR3 has 15 residues. Unmatched junction bases numbered 11, after V lost 8 bases and J lost 4 bases. CDR3 region: CASRSGSRPGETQYF. The CDR3 nucleotides read TGTGCCAGCCGTAGCGGGAGCCGCCCGGGAGAGACCCAGTACTTC.

This clonotype was detected a few times. CDR3 region: CSASSPTGELFF. The CDR3 DNA reads as TGCAGTGCTAGCTCGCCCACCGGGGAGCTGTTTTTT. The V gene is TRBV20-1, the J gene TRBJ2-2, with unresolved D. CDR3 length: 12 residues. Trimming shortened V by 3 bases and J by 4 bases, and 6 bases separated the two germline ends. Looked up from germline, CDR1 is DFQATT and CDR2 is SNEGSKA (reference sequence).

In DNA form, the CDR3 reads TGTGCCAGCAGCCAAGGGACGCACTCTGGGGCCAACGTCCTGACTTTC. Its protein is CASSQGTHSGANVLTF. The rearrangement uses TRBV3-1 and TRBJ2-6; D uncertain. Trimming stripped 1 base from V and 0 bases from J, with 7 bases between. The germline V gene has CDR1 LGHDT and CDR2 YNNKEL (reference sequence). This CDR3 contains 16 residues.

This sequence joins TRBV10-3 and TRBJ2-7, with TRBD1 matching 7 bases. Trimming removed 8 bases from V and 5 bases from J; junction bases left unmatched: 9. This CDR3 region has 13 residues. Germline CDR1 is ENHRY and CDR2 is SYGVKD. The CDR3 region has the DNA TGTGCCATCGGGCAGGGGGTTTCCGACGAGCAGTACTTC. As protein: CAIGQGVSDEQYF.

This clonotype was found a few times. The J gene is TRBJ2-1, the V gene TRBV19, with D hard to call. V was shortened by 6 bases and J by 8 bases, with 8 bases between the two germline ends. This CDR3 contains 11 residues. Germline values: CDR1 LNHDA, CDR2 SQIVND (reference sequence). The CDR3 bases are TGTGCCAGTAGCTCCTGGGATGAGCAGTTCTTC. Translation gives CASSSWDEQFF.

There are a few counts of this clonotype. The J gene is TRBJ1-2, the V gene TRBV10-3; D gene unclear. Germline CDR1 ENHRY, CDR2 SYGVKD. Trimming cost V 4 bases and J 7 bases, with 7 bases left between them. This CDR3 has 11 residues. CDR3 nucleotide sequence: TGTGCCATCAGTGTTATGGGTGGCTACACCTTC. Its translation is CAISVMGGYTF.